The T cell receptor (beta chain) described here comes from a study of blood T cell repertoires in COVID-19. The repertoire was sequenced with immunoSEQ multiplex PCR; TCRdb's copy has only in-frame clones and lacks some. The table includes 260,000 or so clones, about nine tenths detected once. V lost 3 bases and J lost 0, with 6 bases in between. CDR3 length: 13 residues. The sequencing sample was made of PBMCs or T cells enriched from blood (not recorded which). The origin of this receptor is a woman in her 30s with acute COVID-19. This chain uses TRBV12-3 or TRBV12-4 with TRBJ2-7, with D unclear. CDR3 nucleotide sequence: TGTGCCAGCAGTTTCGGTAACTCCTACGAGCAGTACTTC. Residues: CASSFGNSYEQYF.